This is a list of T cell receptor beta chains from one sample in a study of blood T cell repertoires in COVID-19. Data came from immunoSEQ multiplex PCR; TCRdb stores just in-frame clones and leaves some out. The data show roughly 54,000 clones, just over 85% seen once. Material: peripheral blood. The source of these receptors is a human donor in a cohort sampled during active COVID-19. The CDR3 runs from the conserved cysteine through the conserved F or W.

length | V | CDR3
15 | TRBV5-1 | CASSLVGYRGDTQYF
13 | TRBV7-2 | CASSRGGRREAFF
13 | TRBV2 | CASNTGVNTEAFF
14 | TRBV28 | CASSSAGQSYEQYF
14 | TRBV7-3 | CASSLIGSGNTIYF
16 | TRBV5-1 | CASSSTLAGNTDTQYF
15 | TRBV18 | CASSTGTGGPNEQFF
15 | TRBV6-1 | CASSERLGGWGELFF
13 | TRBV30 | CAWSVRGADTQYF
15 | TRBV14 | CASSQVGQVKNIQYF
14 | TRBV5-1 | CASSLFREGNEQFF
13 | TRBV29-1 | CSVQGQANQPQHF
14 | TRBV18 | CASSPRDRAYEQYF
18 | TRBV7-8 | CASSLALLAGGPSHEQYF
17 | TRBV18 | CASSVNPGTSRTYEQYF
16 | TRBV29-1 | CSVRAGAGVSYNEQFF
15 | TRBV28 | CASSLGSSYNSPLHF
15 | TRBV5-4 | CASSPDRGLGSPLHF
13 | TRBV29-1 | CSVDTNMNTEAFF
14 | TRBV19 | CASSRGVLFNEQFF
17 | TRBV5-1 | CASSQNSGTGGRNEQFF
13 | TRBV6-5 | CASMDWQRETQYF
13 | TRBV27 | CASSLGHTDTQYF
16 | TRBV30 | CAWSKRPGGATDTQYF
15 | TRBV14 | CASSQVGWTGNGYTF
18 | TRBV4-2 | CASSQVASGITSTDTQYF
14 | TRBV11-2 | CASSSSGGASELFF
16 | TRBV19 | CASSMLSGRENYGYTF
14 | TRBV7-9 | CASSLVEGQETQYF
15 | TRBV2 | CASSIDGQGNQPQHF
16 | TRBV3-1/TRBV3-2 | CASSQGRELRRNEQYF
13 | TRBV30 | CAWSITRIHEQYF
14 | TRBV15 | CATSREDRDYEQYF
15 | TRBV9 | CASSVEPGRNSPLHF
14 | TRBV5-6 | CASSLISVEGGYTF
14 | TRBV7-3 | CASSLEPSKGEQFF
16 | TRBV29-1 | CSVSSRAKLRTDTQYF
11 | TRBV2 | CASTRGREQYF
11 | TRBV6-5 | CASSSLDTQYF
15 | TRBV2 | CASRMTGAGANVLTF
18 | TRBV3-1/TRBV3-2 | CASSQGARRQGSRNTIYF
15 | TRBV9 | CASSVASGREDTQYF
16 | TRBV30 | CAWSRITPQGDYGYTF
14 | TRBV3-1/TRBV3-2 | CASSQASGGFEQYF
16 | TRBV5-1 | CASSLVRRTSTDTQYF
13 | TRBV7-9 | CASSFRLTGELFF
15 | TRBV30 | CAWSRGTSSQETQYF
12 | TRBV19 | CARKSVGDTQYF
16 | TRBV28 | CASRQMVRVALYGYTF
14 | TRBV11-2 | CASSGQTGTYEQYF
14 | TRBV11-2 | CASSLAGTRNIQYF
16 | TRBV18 | CASSPPSGGAGNEQFF
16 | TRBV2 | CASSEPPHGRGGGYTF